These T cell receptor beta chains were read from a single sample in a study of shared clonotypes between healthy human individuals. The assay was immunoSEQ multiplex PCR, and TCRdb's table has in-frame clones only and misses some. In the table there are around 2,000,000 clones, about 92% of which are singletons. Sequenced material: naive CD8+ T cells from PBMCs. The receptors were sampled from a man between 18 and 29 years old in good health. Some clones in this sample may be carry-over from other donors' samples. Each CDR3 is given with its conserved first and last residue. A D gene is named only where the DNA matches it firmly. Size is omitted from some rows. Given values are once, few, many or a class for expanded clones.

-,TRBD2,TRBJ2-7,TRBV4-3,TGCGCCAGCAGCCAAGATCTGCTAGCGGAAGCCTACGAGCAGTACTTC,CASSQDLLAEAYEQYF
few,-,TRBJ1-2,TRBV10-3,TGTGCCATCAGGACGGACAGCGGTGGCTACACCTTC,CAIRTDSGGYTF
once,-,TRBJ2-1,TRBV6-5,TGTGCCAGCACCCAGGGGGGGACCTACAATGAGCAGTTCTTC,CASTQGGTYNEQFF
once,-,TRBJ1-1,TRBV19,TGTGCCAGCACCCTGGGCAGGGGAATCGGGACTGAAGCTTTCTTT,CASTLGRGIGTEAFF
-,TRBD1,TRBJ2-7,TRBV2,TGTGCCAGCAGTGAGCCGGGGACAGGACCCTACGAGCAGTACTTC,CASSEPGTGPYEQYF
-,-,TRBJ2-4,TRBV5-1,TGCGCCAGCAGCTTGGGTGTCAGGGGACCCAAAAACATTCAGTACTTC,CASSLGVRGPKNIQYF
-,-,TRBJ1-2,TRBV6-5,TGTGCCAGCCACCCTCCCGGTCCCCCTAACTATGGCTACACCTTC,CASHPPGPPNYGYTF
-,TRBD2,TRBJ2-7,TRBV29-1,TGCAGCGTGAGCGGGAGTGTTTTATACGAGCAGTACTTC,CSVSGSVLYEQYF
-,TRBD2,TRBJ2-3,TRBV15,TGTGCCACCAGCACCCCGGGACTAGTTTTTAGTTACACGCAGTATTTT,CATSTPGLVFSYTQYF
-,-,TRBJ2-1,TRBV28,TGTGCCAGCAAGGCGGAGCACAACTACAATGAGCAGTTCTTC,CASKAEHNYNEQFF
-,-,TRBJ1-4,TRBV2,TGTGCCAGCAGTGAAGGAATCTTTAATGAAAAACTGTTTTTT,CASSEGIFNEKLFF
few,TRBD1,TRBJ1-2,TRBV2,TGTGCCAGCAGTGAATCAACAGGGGACTATGGCTACACCTTC,CASSESTGDYGYTF
-,-,TRBJ2-2,TRBV5-4,TGTGCCAGCAGCTTGGCCGCACAGAGCACCGGGGAGCTGTTTTTT,CASSLAAQSTGELFF
-,-,TRBJ2-7,TRBV11-2,TGTGCCAGCAGCTCGGGATCCCCACCCGAGCAGTACTTC,CASSSGSPPEQYF
-,TRBD1,TRBJ1-2,TRBV12-5,TGTGCTAGTGGAGGGGACCGGGACAGACATGGCTACACCTTC,CASGGDRDRHGYTF
-,TRBD2,TRBJ2-1,TRBV7-2,TGTGCCAGCAGCTTAACTGGCAGCGGGAGGATTGAGCAGTTCTTC,CASSLTGSGRIEQFF
-,-,TRBJ1-2,TRBV7-9,TGTGCCAGCAGCCAAGTGGGGGGGCTTAGCTATGGCTACACCTTC,CASSQVGGLSYGYTF
-,-,TRBJ2-7,TRBV9,TGTGCCAGCAGCGTAGATCAGGTCTCCTACGAGCAGTACTTC,CASSVDQVSYEQYF
-,TRBD2,TRBJ2-1,TRBV9,TGTGCCAGCAGCGTGAGGACTAGCGGGAGGGTGTGGAATGAGCAGTTCTTC,CASSVRTSGRVWNEQFF
-,-,TRBJ1-2,TRBV4-1,TGCGCCAGCAGCCAGAGCGAGGGATTCTTTAACTATGGCTACACCTTC,CASSQSEGFFNYGYTF
-,-,TRBJ1-5,TRBV2,TGTGCCAGCAGGGACCCCGGGGGCCAGCCCCAGCATTTT,CASRDPGGQPQHF
-,-,TRBJ1-5,TRBV6-5,TGTGCCAGCAGTTACCGCGCAGGGTTTCAGCCCCAGCATTTT,CASSYRAGFQPQHF
-,-,TRBJ2-1,TRBV27,TGTGCCAGCAGTCCGGGTCGAGCCAATGAGCAGTTCTTC,CASSPGRANEQFF
-,-,TRBJ1-5,TRBV19,TGTGCCAGTAACCCTAGGGGCCGATTAATCCACCAGCATTTT,CASNPRGRLIHQHF
-,-,TRBJ2-3,TRBV27,TGTGCCAGCAGTACGGCTCGGGAGTTTCGGGGCACAGATACGCAGTATTTT,CASSTAREFRGTDTQYF
-,TRBD1,TRBJ1-3,TRBV28,TGTGCCAGCAGTCCACCGGGGACAGGGAACACCATATATTTT,CASSPPGTGNTIYF
-,-,TRBJ2-2,TRBV11-2,TGTGCCAGCAGCTCCAACACCGGGGAGCTGTTTTTT,CASSSNTGELFF
-,TRBD1,TRBJ1-4,TRBV14,TGTGCCAGCAGCCCGCGACAGGGGCGGACTAATGAAAAACTGTTTTTT,CASSPRQGRTNEKLFF
-,TRBD2,TRBJ2-7,TRBV19,TGTGCCAGTAGCGCGGGGGACGGCTACTACGAGCAGTACTTC,CASSAGDGYYEQYF
-,TRBD2,TRBJ2-5,TRBV27,TGTGCCAGCAGTTCTCATAGCGGGCAAGAGACCCAGTACTTC,CASSSHSGQETQYF
few,-,TRBJ1-5,TRBV30,TGTGCCTGGAGTGCGGGGTATAGCAATCAGCCCCAGCATTTT,CAWSAGYSNQPQHF
-,-,TRBJ2-4,TRBV21-1,TGTGCCAGCAGCAATCGGAGCGGGAGATTCGAGGAAGCCAAAAACATTCAGTACTTC,CASSNRSGRFEEAKNIQYF
-,-,TRBJ2-7,TRBV7-9,TGTGCCAGCAGCGGCAGCGTTTTCTACGAGCAGTACTTC,CASSGSVFYEQYF
-,TRBD1,TRBJ1-2,TRBV2,TGTGCCGCCGGGGACAGGCCCCAGGGCTACACCTTC,CAAGDRPQGYTF
-,TRBD1,TRBJ2-5,TRBV28,TGTGCCAGCAGTTCGGGACAGCCCTCGAGGTACTTC,CASSSGQPSRYF
-,TRBD1,TRBJ1-1,TRBV11-2,TGTGCCAAGGACAGGGGCGAAGGTATGAACACTGAAGCTTTCTTT,CAKDRGEGMNTEAFF
-,-,TRBJ2-1,TRBV27,TGTGCCAGCAGTTTGCAGGGATCGAATGAGCAGTTCTTC,CASSLQGSNEQFF
-,-,TRBJ2-7,TRBV28,TGTGCCAGCAGTTCGGGTTGGGCGGGGAACTCCTACGAGCAGTACTTC,CASSSGWAGNSYEQYF
-,TRBD2,TRBJ2-1,TRBV30,TGTGCCTGGAGGGGACTAGTTTATGAGCAGTTCTTC,CAWRGLVYEQFF
-,TRBD1,TRBJ2-7,TRBV6-1,TGTGCCAGCAGACTCATACGACAGGGCTACGAGCAGTACTTC,CASRLIRQGYEQYF
-,-,TRBJ1-5,TRBV4-3,TGCGCCAGCAGCCCCAACTCGAATAGCAATCAGCCCCAGCATTTT,CASSPNSNSNQPQHF
few,TRBD2,TRBJ2-7,TRBV5-1,TGCGCCAGCAGCTTGGTGGCGGGAGGCCCTCCCAACGAGCAGTACTTC,CASSLVAGGPPNEQYF
-,TRBD2,TRBJ2-1,TRBV4-3,TGCGCCAGCAGCCAAGACCCTAGACGACTAGCGGGACGTCACAATGAGCAGTTCTTC,CASSQDPRRLAGRHNEQFF
-,-,TRBJ2-7,TRBV7-9,TGTGCCAGCAGCCCTGACAGGAACGAGCAGTACTTC,CASSPDRNEQYF
-,TRBD2,TRBJ2-3,TRBV9,TGTGCCAGCAGCCTAGGGACTACCCTTAGCACAGATACGCAGTATTTT,CASSLGTTLSTDTQYF
-,-,TRBJ1-1,TRBV13,TGTGCCAGCAGTACCAGGGCCCTGAACACTGAAGCTTTCTTT,CASSTRALNTEAFF
-,-,TRBJ1-2,TRBV29-1,TGCAGCGCCCTTGACAGTCACTATGGCTACACCTTC,CSALDSHYGYTF
-,-,TRBJ2-7,TRBV19,TGTGCCAGTAAACCCGGGGAGCAGTACTTC,CASKPGEQYF
-,TRBD1,TRBJ1-5,TRBV27,TGTGCCAGCAGTCCGTCGACAGGGGAAAAAAGTCAGCCCCAGCATTTT,CASSPSTGEKSQPQHF
-,-,TRBJ2-5,TRBV19,TGTGCCAGTAGTCAGGGAGTGGAGACCCAGTACTTC,CASSQGVETQYF
-,-,TRBJ1-4,TRBV27,TGTGCCAGCCGGATAGGTAATGAAAAACTGTTTTTT,CASRIGNEKLFF
-,-,TRBJ2-1,TRBV7-3,TGTGCCAGCAGCTTCCCCCTGGAGGACGGGGCCCAGGGGAATGAGCAGTTCTTC,CASSFPLEDGAQGNEQFF